This TCR beta chain appears in the sequencing data of a study of control samples from healthy donors and cancer patients. TCRdb's table, derived via immunoSEQ multiplex PCR, lists solely in-frame clones and lacks some. The sample includes fewer than 200,000 clones, 93% seen only once; the top ten take approximately 4%. CDR1 is MNHEY, CDR2 SVGAGI, per germline. V was pared by 8 bases and J by 3 bases, with 5 bases of the junction left unmatched. CDR3 size: 13 residues. The sample taken for sequencing was blood. This chain uses TRBV6-5 with TRBJ1-1, with 8 bases fitting TRBD1. The clonotype comes from a woman in her fifties or sixties in good health. The CDR3 region has the DNA TGTGCCAGCCGACAGGGGTGGTACACTGAAGCTTTCTTT. Translating gives CASRQGWYTEAFF.